Listed below are T cell receptor beta chains from one sample, sequenced in a study of shared clonotypes between healthy human individuals. Clones were sequenced by immunoSEQ multiplex PCR, and TCRdb holds only the in-frame ones, with some missing. The sample records a few million clones, less than 95% being singletons. The sequencing sample was made of naive CD4+ T cells from PBMCs. The receptors were gathered from a man in his late teens or twenties in good health. Some clones in this sample may be carry-over from other donors' samples. CDR3s include the opening cysteine and the closing phenylalanine or tryptophan. The order of the fields is J gene, D gene, clone size, V gene, CDR3 protein, CDR3 DNA. D genes are given only for firm matches. Clone sizes are given selectively: once, few, many, or a class where the clone is expanded.

j_call: TRBJ2-3; d_call: TRBD1; clone_size: -; v_call: TRBV28; cdr3_aa: CASSKPGQATDTQYF; cdr3_nt: TGTGCCAGCAGCAAACCGGGACAGGCCACAGATACGCAGTATTTT
j_call: TRBJ2-5; d_call: -; clone_size: -; v_call: TRBV2; cdr3_aa: CASSSVRVEETQYF; cdr3_nt: TGTGCCAGCAGTTCCGTGAGGGTCGAAGAGACCCAGTACTTC
j_call: TRBJ2-1; d_call: -; clone_size: -; v_call: TRBV7-9; cdr3_aa: CASSLGTVYNEQFF; cdr3_nt: TGTGCCAGCAGCTTAGGGACAGTTTACAATGAGCAGTTCTTC
j_call: TRBJ1-5; d_call: -; clone_size: -; v_call: TRBV6-6; cdr3_aa: CASSYWVNQPQHF; cdr3_nt: TGTGCCAGCAGTTATTGGGTCAATCAGCCCCAGCATTTT
j_call: TRBJ2-7; d_call: TRBD1; clone_size: once; v_call: TRBV4-3; cdr3_aa: CASSRGQAYEQYF; cdr3_nt: TGCGCCAGCAGCCGCGGACAGGCCTACGAGCAGTACTTC
j_call: TRBJ2-5; d_call: -; clone_size: -; v_call: TRBV6-1; cdr3_aa: CASSEEGQTVWETQYF; cdr3_nt: TGTGCCAGCAGTGAGGAGGGACAGACTGTATGGGAGACCCAGTACTTC
j_call: TRBJ2-3; d_call: -; clone_size: -; v_call: TRBV5-4; cdr3_aa: CASSLATREDTQYF; cdr3_nt: TGTGCCAGCAGCTTGGCAACTAGAGAAGATACGCAGTATTTT
j_call: TRBJ2-1; d_call: -; clone_size: -; v_call: TRBV7-2; cdr3_aa: CASSLIPSYNEQFF; cdr3_nt: TGTGCCAGCAGCCTAATACCCAGCTACAATGAGCAGTTCTTC
j_call: TRBJ2-7; d_call: TRBD1; clone_size: -; v_call: TRBV14; cdr3_aa: CASSPYRDRNYEQYF; cdr3_nt: TGTGCCAGCAGCCCGTACCGGGACAGGAACTACGAGCAGTACTTC
j_call: TRBJ2-5; d_call: TRBD1; clone_size: -; v_call: TRBV4-3; cdr3_aa: CASSQEQGVQETQYF; cdr3_nt: TGCGCCAGCAGCCAAGAACAGGGGGTACAAGAGACCCAGTACTTC
j_call: TRBJ2-7; d_call: TRBD1; clone_size: -; v_call: TRBV5-1; cdr3_aa: CASGTGNLDEQYF; cdr3_nt: TGCGCCAGCGGGACAGGGAATCTCGACGAGCAGTACTTC
j_call: TRBJ2-2; d_call: TRBD2; clone_size: -; v_call: TRBV7-9; cdr3_aa: CASSPSGRLNTGELFF; cdr3_nt: TGTGCCAGCAGCCCTAGCGGGAGACTTAACACCGGGGAGCTGTTTTTT
j_call: TRBJ1-3; d_call: -; clone_size: -; v_call: TRBV2; cdr3_aa: CASSRSGNTIYF; cdr3_nt: TGTGCCAGCAGCCGGTCCGGAAACACCATATATTTT
j_call: TRBJ1-2; d_call: -; clone_size: -; v_call: TRBV30; cdr3_aa: CAWRDRQIPGIYTF; cdr3_nt: TGTGCCTGGAGAGATAGACAGATCCCGGGTATTTACACCTTC
j_call: TRBJ1-2; d_call: TRBD1; clone_size: -; v_call: TRBV28; cdr3_aa: CATDRDYGYTF; cdr3_nt: TGTGCCACAGACAGGGACTATGGCTACACCTTC
j_call: TRBJ2-2; d_call: TRBD1; clone_size: few; v_call: TRBV19; cdr3_aa: CASSPRDRRTGELFF; cdr3_nt: TGTGCCAGTAGTCCCCGGGACAGGCGGACCGGGGAGCTGTTTTTT
j_call: TRBJ1-2; d_call: TRBD1; clone_size: -; v_call: TRBV29-1; cdr3_aa: CSVGQLLNYGYTF; cdr3_nt: TGCAGCGTGGGACAGCTTTTAAACTATGGCTACACCTTC
j_call: TRBJ1-1; d_call: -; clone_size: -; v_call: TRBV18; cdr3_aa: CASSLTAPRGGTEAFF; cdr3_nt: TGTGCCAGCTCCCTAACGGCCCCGAGAGGGGGTACTGAAGCTTTCTTT
j_call: TRBJ1-1; d_call: -; clone_size: once; v_call: TRBV27; cdr3_aa: CASSLSLGVAGTEAFF; cdr3_nt: TGTGCCAGCAGTTTATCGCTCGGCGTGGCGGGCACTGAAGCTTTCTTT
j_call: TRBJ2-3; d_call: TRBD2; clone_size: -; v_call: TRBV5-1; cdr3_aa: CASIGGLAQDTQYF; cdr3_nt: TGCGCCAGCATCGGAGGACTAGCCCAAGATACGCAGTATTTT
j_call: TRBJ2-1; d_call: TRBD2; clone_size: -; v_call: TRBV29-1; cdr3_aa: CSVESGRETNYNEQFF; cdr3_nt: TGCAGCGTTGAGTCAGGGCGGGAGACTAACTACAATGAGCAGTTCTTC
j_call: TRBJ2-5; d_call: TRBD2; clone_size: -; v_call: TRBV7-2; cdr3_aa: CASSLELAAVREAQYF; cdr3_nt: TGTGCCAGCAGCTTAGAACTAGCGGCCGTAAGAGAGGCCCAGTACTTC
j_call: TRBJ2-5; d_call: -; clone_size: -; v_call: TRBV7-6; cdr3_aa: CASSRREPQRPETQYF; cdr3_nt: TGTGCCAGCAGCCGCCGAGAGCCCCAGCGGCCAGAGACCCAGTACTTC
j_call: TRBJ1-5; d_call: -; clone_size: -; v_call: TRBV19; cdr3_aa: CASRRGTQANQPQHF; cdr3_nt: TGTGCCAGTAGGCGCGGGACACAAGCCAATCAGCCCCAGCATTTT
j_call: TRBJ2-2; d_call: -; clone_size: -; v_call: TRBV30; cdr3_aa: CATGGLGELFF; cdr3_nt: TGTGCAACCGGCGGACTAGGGGAGCTGTTTTTT
j_call: TRBJ2-5; d_call: -; clone_size: once; v_call: TRBV19; cdr3_aa: CASRGRGRRSETQYF; cdr3_nt: TGTGCCAGTAGAGGGAGGGGGCGGAGGTCGGAGACCCAGTACTTC
j_call: TRBJ2-7; d_call: TRBD1; clone_size: -; v_call: TRBV2; cdr3_aa: CASSEVGTGPYEQYF; cdr3_nt: TGTGCCAGCAGTGAAGTGGGGACAGGGCCCTACGAGCAGTACTTC
j_call: TRBJ2-7; d_call: TRBD2; clone_size: -; v_call: TRBV27; cdr3_aa: CASSSKTGTSSRYEQYF; cdr3_nt: TGTGCCAGCAGTTCCAAAACAGGGACTAGCAGTCGATACGAGCAGTACTTC
j_call: TRBJ2-7; d_call: -; clone_size: -; v_call: TRBV19; cdr3_aa: CASRTGFGGGEQYF; cdr3_nt: TGTGCCAGTAGAACAGGGTTCGGAGGAGGCGAGCAGTACTTC
j_call: TRBJ2-1; d_call: TRBD2; clone_size: -; v_call: TRBV11-2; cdr3_aa: CASRSYSGLSGTTNNEQFF; cdr3_nt: TGTGCCAGCAGGTCTTATAGTGGCCTGAGCGGGACCACAAACAATGAGCAGTTCTTC
j_call: TRBJ2-3; d_call: -; clone_size: once; v_call: TRBV28; cdr3_aa: CASSSPGGAGTDTQYF; cdr3_nt: TGTGCCAGCAGTTCCCCGGGCGGGGCAGGGACAGATACGCAGTATTTT
j_call: TRBJ2-1; d_call: TRBD2; clone_size: -; v_call: TRBV4-2; cdr3_aa: CASSHLRTSGDEQFF; cdr3_nt: TGTGCCAGCAGCCACCTCAGGACTAGCGGGGACGAGCAGTTCTTC
j_call: TRBJ2-6; d_call: -; clone_size: -; v_call: TRBV28; cdr3_aa: CASSLLQGPNTGANVLTF; cdr3_nt: TGTGCCAGCAGTTTATTACAGGGCCCCAATACTGGGGCCAACGTCCTGACTTTC
j_call: TRBJ2-4; d_call: -; clone_size: -; v_call: TRBV27; cdr3_aa: CASSLWGPRANIQYF; cdr3_nt: TGTGCCAGCAGTTTATGGGGACCACGGGCAAACATTCAGTACTTC
j_call: TRBJ2-1; d_call: TRBD2; clone_size: -; v_call: TRBV29-1; cdr3_aa: CSVGLAGNLVGSYNEQFF; cdr3_nt: TGCAGCGTGGGACTAGCGGGGAATCTGGTGGGGTCCTACAATGAGCAGTTCTTC
j_call: TRBJ2-1; d_call: TRBD2; clone_size: -; v_call: TRBV19; cdr3_aa: CASSNSIGTRFALPNNEQFF; cdr3_nt: TGTGCCAGTAGCAATTCCATTGGGACTAGGTTTGCCCTGCCCAACAATGAGCAGTTCTTC
j_call: TRBJ2-1; d_call: TRBD1; clone_size: -; v_call: TRBV28; cdr3_aa: CASSLVPGTGGGEQFF; cdr3_nt: TGTGCCAGCAGTTTAGTGCCTGGGACAGGGGGCGGTGAGCAGTTCTTC
j_call: TRBJ1-1; d_call: TRBD1; clone_size: -; v_call: TRBV5-1; cdr3_aa: CASSLTGTVNTEAFF; cdr3_nt: TGCGCCAGCAGTCTAACCGGGACAGTGAACACTGAAGCTTTCTTT
j_call: TRBJ2-2; d_call: -; clone_size: -; v_call: TRBV5-4; cdr3_aa: CASSLRLGATGELFF; cdr3_nt: TGTGCCAGCAGCTTGCGCCTAGGGGCGACCGGGGAGCTGTTTTTT
j_call: TRBJ2-5; d_call: TRBD2; clone_size: -; v_call: TRBV29-1; cdr3_aa: CSWKTAGETQYF; cdr3_nt: TGCAGCTGGAAGACAGCGGGGGAGACCCAGTACTTC
j_call: TRBJ1-4; d_call: TRBD1; clone_size: -; v_call: TRBV19; cdr3_aa: CASSTGTVSNEKLFF; cdr3_nt: TGTGCCAGTAGTACCGGGACAGTCTCAAATGAAAAACTGTTTTTT
j_call: TRBJ2-5; d_call: -; clone_size: once; v_call: TRBV29-1; cdr3_aa: CSVEASPKETQYF; cdr3_nt: TGCAGCGTTGAAGCGTCACCGAAAGAGACCCAGTACTTC
j_call: TRBJ2-5; d_call: TRBD2; clone_size: once; v_call: TRBV7-3; cdr3_aa: CASSVGLAGFETQYF; cdr3_nt: TGTGCCAGCAGCGTGGGACTAGCGGGATTTGAGACCCAGTACTTC
j_call: TRBJ2-3; d_call: TRBD2; clone_size: -; v_call: TRBV18; cdr3_aa: CASSPGGGRTDTQYF; cdr3_nt: TGTGCCAGCTCACCCGGGGGAGGGAGGACAGATACGCAGTATTTT
j_call: TRBJ2-7; d_call: -; clone_size: -; v_call: TRBV28; cdr3_aa: CASSFFPSAFGEQYF; cdr3_nt: TGTGCCAGCAGTTTTTTCCCTAGCGCCTTCGGGGAGCAGTACTTC
j_call: TRBJ2-1; d_call: -; clone_size: -; v_call: TRBV4-3; cdr3_aa: CASSHIGREAPHHNEQFF; cdr3_nt: TGCGCCAGCAGCCACATAGGAAGGGAGGCTCCCCATCACAATGAGCAGTTCTTC
j_call: TRBJ2-1; d_call: -; clone_size: once; v_call: TRBV4-1; cdr3_aa: CASSQGPSPNEQFF; cdr3_nt: TGCGCCAGCAGCCAAGGCCCGTCGCCCAATGAGCAGTTCTTC
j_call: TRBJ1-1; d_call: -; clone_size: -; v_call: TRBV6-1; cdr3_aa: CASSESPGVTEAFF; cdr3_nt: TGTGCCAGCAGTGAAAGCCCAGGGGTCACTGAAGCTTTCTTT